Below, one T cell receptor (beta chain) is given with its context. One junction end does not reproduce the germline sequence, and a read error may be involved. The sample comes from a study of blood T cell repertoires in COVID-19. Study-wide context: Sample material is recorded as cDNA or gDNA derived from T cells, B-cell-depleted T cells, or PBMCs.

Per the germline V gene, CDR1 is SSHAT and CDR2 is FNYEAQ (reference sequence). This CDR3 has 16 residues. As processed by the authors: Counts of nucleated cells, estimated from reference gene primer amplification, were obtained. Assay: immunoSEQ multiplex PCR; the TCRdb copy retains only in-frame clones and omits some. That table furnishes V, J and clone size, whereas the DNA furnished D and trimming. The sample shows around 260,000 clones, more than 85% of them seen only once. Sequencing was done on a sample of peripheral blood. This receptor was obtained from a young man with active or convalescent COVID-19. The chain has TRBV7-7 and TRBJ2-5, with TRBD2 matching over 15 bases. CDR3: CASSAGLAGGQETQYF. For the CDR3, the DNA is TGTGCTAGCAGCGCGGGACTAGCGGGGGGCCAAGAGACCCAGTACTTC. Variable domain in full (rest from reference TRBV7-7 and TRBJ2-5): GAGVSQSPRYKVTKRGQDVTLRCDPISSHATLYWYQQALGQGPEFLTYFNYEAQPDKSGLPSDRFSAERPEGSISTLTIQRTEQRDSAMYRCASSAGLAGGQETQYFGPGTRLLVL.